Listed below are T cell receptor beta chains from one sample, sequenced in a study of shared clonotypes between healthy human individuals. Repertoires were generated with immunoSEQ multiplex PCR, while TCRdb's copy carries only in-frame clones and drops some. The profile shows more than 2 million clones, approximately 95% of them singletons. Material for sequencing was naive CD4+ T cells sorted from blood. All receptors derive from a man between 18 and 35 years old in good health. CDR3s include the opening cysteine and the closing phenylalanine or tryptophan. D genes are given only for firm matches. Clone size is shown for a subset of rows, as once, few, many or a class of expanded clone.

>-|-|TRBV29-1|TRBJ2-5
TGCAGCGTTGGGTTGCCTGCGGGCGAGACCCAGTACTTC
CSVGLPAGETQYF
>TRBD2|once|TRBV5-4|TRBJ2-3
TGTGCCAGCAGCTTCCTAGCGGGGACTGGTGATACGCAGTATTTT
CASSFLAGTGDTQYF
>TRBD2|-|TRBV9|TRBJ2-5
TGTGCCAGCAGCGTAGCAAGCGGGAGGGCCGGAGAGACCCAGTACTTC
CASSVASGRAGETQYF
>-|-|TRBV10-3|TRBJ1-1
TGTGCCATCAGTGATAGGGGGAACACTGAAGCTTTCTTT
CAISDRGNTEAFF
>-|-|TRBV18|TRBJ2-7
TGTGCCAGCTCACAGGCAGGGACCCACTACGAGCAGTACTTC
CASSQAGTHYEQYF
>-|once|TRBV15|TRBJ2-7
TGTGCCACCAGCAGAGATTTTGGGGACGACTACGAGCAGTACTTC
CATSRDFGDDYEQYF
>-|-|TRBV9|TRBJ2-3
TGTGCCAGCAGCGTAGATTCGGGAGAGTCGCAGTATTTT
CASSVDSGESQYF
>TRBD1|-|TRBV6-5|TRBJ1-2
TGTGCCAGCAGTAGAGGACAGGGATTAGGCTACACCTTC
CASSRGQGLGYTF
>-|-|TRBV5-1|TRBJ2-2
TGCGCCAGCAGCTTGGGTGGATTGAACACCGGGGAGCTGTTTTTT
CASSLGGLNTGELFF
>-|once|TRBV5-1|TRBJ2-7
TGCGCCAGCAGCGTCCGTGGGGATTACGAGCAGTACTTC
CASSVRGDYEQYF
>TRBD2|-|TRBV5-1|TRBJ2-1
TGCGCCAGCAGCTTGACTAGCGGGAGTTTCAATGAGCAGTTCTTC
CASSLTSGSFNEQFF
>TRBD2|-|TRBV6-4|TRBJ2-3
TGTGCCAGCAGTCCGTCGGCTAGCGGGAGGCAAAGCACAGATACGCAGTATTTT
CASSPSASGRQSTDTQYF
>-|-|TRBV4-1|TRBJ1-4
TGCGCCAGCAGCCGCCGGGACATATCAACTAATGAAAAACTGTTTTTT
CASSRRDISTNEKLFF
>-|-|TRBV11-2|TRBJ2-3
TGTGCCAGCAGCCCCACCACAGCGATACCTAGCACAGATACGCAGTATTTT
CASSPTTAIPSTDTQYF
>-|-|TRBV11-2|TRBJ2-7
TGTGCCAGCAGCTTAGACTGGGGGGATGCCTACGAGCAGTACTTC
CASSLDWGDAYEQYF
>-|-|TRBV18|TRBJ1-1
TGTGCCAGCTCACCATGGGAAGGTGGAGGGTACACTGAAGCTTTCTTT
CASSPWEGGGYTEAFF
>-|few|TRBV28|TRBJ2-7
TGTGCCAGCAGCCAAGACTACGAGCAGTACTTC
CASSQDYEQYF
>-|-|TRBV10-3|TRBJ1-1
TGTGCCATCAGCGCCAGCGGATGGACTGAAGCTTTCTTT
CAISASGWTEAFF
>-|-|TRBV6-1|TRBJ1-1
TGTGCCAGCAGTGAGGACGGGTCCCTTACTGAAGCTTTCTTT
CASSEDGSLTEAFF
>-|-|TRBV6-6|TRBJ2-5
TGTGCCAGCAACCAGGTCTACGGGGAGACCCAGTACTTC
CASNQVYGETQYF
>-|-|TRBV7-9|TRBJ1-5
TGTGCCAGCAGCCCTTCGACCGGGTCGGTCAATCAGCCCCAGCATTTT
CASSPSTGSVNQPQHF
>TRBD1|-|TRBV5-1|TRBJ2-7
TGCGCCAGCAGCCGGGACAGACACTACGAGCAGTACTTC
CASSRDRHYEQYF
>TRBD1|-|TRBV28|TRBJ2-7
TGTGCCAGCAGTTTCAGTAACAGGGGGCAATACGAGCAGTACTTC
CASSFSNRGQYEQYF
>TRBD1|-|TRBV30|TRBJ2-3
TGTGCCTGGAGCCCTGGACAGGGAACCAGCACAGATACGCAGTATTTT
CAWSPGQGTSTDTQYF
>TRBD1|once|TRBV7-2|TRBJ2-5
TGTGCCAGCAGCTCACGAGGACAGGGTTTAGGCCAAGAGACCCAGTACTTC
CASSSRGQGLGQETQYF
>-|-|TRBV4-3|TRBJ2-3
TGCGCCAGCAGCCAAGATCAAGGACCCGCTACGCAGTATTTT
CASSQDQGPATQYF
>TRBD2|-|TRBV30|TRBJ2-7
TGTGCCTACTCGGGGGGTCTAACCCCCCGCGAGCAGTACTTC
CAYSGGLTPREQYF
>TRBD2|-|TRBV6-5|TRBJ2-5
TGTGCCAGCAGTCACCTCGCGGGAGAAGAGACCCAGTACTTC
CASSHLAGEETQYF
>-|-|TRBV10-3|TRBJ2-3
TGTGCCATCAGTGATACTAGCACAGATACGCAGTATTTT
CAISDTSTDTQYF
>TRBD1|-|TRBV6-5|TRBJ1-1
TGTGCCAGCAGTTACTCGACAGGGAGAAACACTGAAGCTTTCTTT
CASSYSTGRNTEAFF
>-|-|TRBV10-3|TRBJ2-5
TGTGCCATCAGTGGACAGCGGAATACAGAGACCCAGTACTTC
CAISGQRNTETQYF
>TRBD1|-|TRBV6-1|TRBJ2-3
TGTGCCAGCAGAGGAGGAGCAGGGGGCTCAGATACGCAGTATTTT
CASRGGAGGSDTQYF
>-|-|TRBV29-1|TRBJ1-1
TGCAGCGTTGTGAGGCCGCTGACCCGTGAAGCTTTCTTT
CSVVRPLTREAFF
>TRBD1|-|TRBV5-8|TRBJ2-2
TGTGCCAGCAGACAACGGGACAGGGCTACGGGGGAGCTGTTTTTT
CASRQRDRATGELFF
>-|-|TRBV7-2|TRBJ1-6
TGTGCCAGCAGCTTCTCGGGGCCTCATTCACCCCTCCACTTT
CASSFSGPHSPLHF